This is a list of T cell receptor beta chains from one sample in a study of shared clonotypes between healthy human individuals. Method: immunoSEQ multiplex PCR; TCRdb's copy keeps in-frame clones and lacks some. The repertoire holds about 600,000 clones, with just under 97% as singletons. Sequenced input: naive CD8+ T cells sorted from blood. These receptors came from a woman in her 30s in good health. Both conserved end residues are part of each CDR3. D genes are given only for firm matches. Clone size is not always given. Where it is, it says once, few, many or a class for expanded clones.

V: TRBV28; J: TRBJ2-7; size: .; D: TRBD1; length: 15; CDR3: CASRSPRQGFYEQYF; DNA: TGTGCCAGCAGATCTCCGAGACAGGGGTTCTACGAGCAGTACTTC
V: TRBV7-2; J: TRBJ1-1; size: .; D: .; length: 15; CDR3: CASSLYPGKDTEAFF; DNA: TGTGCCAGCAGCTTATATCCAGGGAAGGATACTGAAGCTTTCTTT
V: TRBV2; J: TRBJ2-7; size: .; D: .; length: 14; CDR3: CASRSRGGTYEQYF; DNA: TGTGCCAGCAGGTCCAGGGGGGGGACCTACGAGCAGTACTTC
V: TRBV5-1; J: TRBJ1-2; size: .; D: .; length: 12; CDR3: CASSLGGGGYTF; DNA: TGCGCCAGCAGCTTGGGGGGCGGTGGCTACACCTTC
V: TRBV2; J: TRBJ2-7; size: .; D: TRBD2; length: 13; CDR3: CASSGLDVYEQYF; DNA: TGTGCCAGCAGCGGACTAGACGTCTACGAGCAGTACTTC
V: TRBV15; J: TRBJ2-1; size: once; D: TRBD1; length: 14; CDR3: CATSWTGLYNEQFF; DNA: TGTGCCACCAGTTGGACAGGACTCTACAATGAGCAGTTCTTC
V: TRBV18; J: TRBJ2-7; size: .; D: TRBD2; length: 18; CDR3: CASSLGLAGAPRRREQYF; DNA: TGTGCCAGCTCCCTTGGACTAGCGGGAGCCCCCAGAAGAAGGGAGCAGTACTTC
V: TRBV4-2; J: TRBJ1-2; size: once; D: .; length: 15; CDR3: CASSQDASGYYGYTF; DNA: TGTGCCAGCAGCCAAGATGCATCAGGGTACTATGGCTACACCTTC
V: TRBV5-4; J: TRBJ2-3; size: .; D: TRBD2; length: 18; CDR3: CASSLASGRGWRADTQYF; DNA: TGTGCCAGCAGCTTAGCTAGCGGGAGGGGATGGCGCGCAGATACGCAGTATTTT
V: TRBV11-2; J: TRBJ2-1; size: .; D: TRBD2; length: 17; CDR3: CASSTQLAGANYNEQFF; DNA: TGTGCCAGCAGCACCCAGCTAGCGGGAGCTAACTACAATGAGCAGTTCTTC
V: TRBV27; J: TRBJ2-7; size: .; D: .; length: 17; CDR3: CASSLSKQVPISYEQYF; DNA: TGTGCCAGCAGTTTATCGAAACAGGTCCCGATATCCTACGAGCAGTACTTC
V: TRBV28; J: TRBJ2-3; size: .; D: .; length: 15; CDR3: CASSSTSSSTDTQYF; DNA: TGTGCCAGCAGTTCCACTAGCAGTAGCACAGATACGCAGTATTTT
V: TRBV28; J: TRBJ2-2; size: .; D: TRBD2; length: 19; CDR3: CASSYLPTSGSVITGELFF; DNA: TGTGCCAGCAGTTATCTCCCGACTAGCGGGAGTGTAATCACCGGGGAGCTGTTTTTT
V: TRBV19; J: TRBJ2-7; size: .; D: TRBD1; length: 15; CDR3: CASSIYGTEPYEQYF; DNA: TGTGCCAGTAGTATCTACGGGACAGAACCCTACGAGCAGTACTTC
V: TRBV7-6; J: TRBJ2-7; size: .; D: TRBD1; length: 13; CDR3: CASRSTGGGEQYF; DNA: TGTGCCAGCAGATCTACAGGGGGCGGCGAGCAGTACTTC
V: TRBV4-1; J: TRBJ2-7; size: .; D: .; length: 15; CDR3: CASSQPGLKNHEQYF; DNA: TGCGCCAGCAGCCAACCGGGACTCAAGAACCACGAGCAGTACTTC
V: TRBV10-1; J: TRBJ1-5; size: .; D: TRBD1; length: 15; CDR3: CASSAGTGLNQPQHF; DNA: TGCGCCAGCAGTGCCGGGACAGGGTTAAATCAGCCCCAGCATTTT
V: TRBV27; J: TRBJ2-7; size: once; D: .; length: 14; CDR3: CASSLSGRHHEQYF; DNA: TGTGCCAGCAGTTTATCTGGTAGGCATCACGAGCAGTACTTC
V: TRBV7-9; J: TRBJ2-7; size: .; D: TRBD2; length: 17; CDR3: CASSSLGTSGRGYEQYF; DNA: TGTGCCAGCAGCTCCCTCGGGACTAGCGGGAGAGGATACGAGCAGTACTTC
V: TRBV2; J: TRBJ2-1; size: once; D: .; length: 15; CDR3: CASSHGTLSYNEQFF; DNA: TGTGCCAGCAGTCACGGGACCCTCTCCTACAATGAGCAGTTCTTC
V: TRBV14; J: TRBJ1-3; size: .; D: .; length: 16; CDR3: CASSHREGIPGNTIYF; DNA: TGTGCCAGCAGCCACCGGGAGGGGATACCTGGAAACACCATATATTTT
V: TRBV7-9; J: TRBJ2-1; size: .; D: TRBD2; length: 14; CDR3: CASSPTLAGHEQFF; DNA: TGTGCCAGCAGCCCTACACTAGCGGGACATGAGCAGTTCTTC
V: TRBV6-5; J: TRBJ2-2; size: .; D: .; length: 14; CDR3: CASSYRPHTGELFF; DNA: TGTGCCAGCAGTTATAGGCCCCACACCGGGGAGCTGTTTTTT
V: TRBV27; J: TRBJ2-7; size: .; D: .; length: 17; CDR3: CASSLGPGAGDSYEQYF; DNA: TGTGCCAGCAGTTTGGGCCCCGGGGCAGGGGACTCCTACGAGCAGTACTTC
V: TRBV28; J: TRBJ2-7; size: once; D: TRBD1; length: 17; CDR3: CASSFGTGDSIPYEQYF; DNA: TGTGCCAGCAGTTTCGGGACAGGGGACAGTATCCCCTACGAGCAGTACTTC
V: TRBV27; J: TRBJ2-1; size: .; D: .; length: 16; CDR3: CASSLSAGPFYNEQFF; DNA: TGTGCCAGCAGTTTATCGGCGGGACCCTTCTACAATGAGCAGTTCTTC
V: TRBV13; J: TRBJ1-3; size: few; D: .; length: 13; CDR3: CASSFGSGNTIYF; DNA: TGTGCCAGCAGCTTTGGGTCTGGAAACACCATATATTTT
V: TRBV14; J: TRBJ1-1; size: .; D: .; length: 15; CDR3: CASSQDLYGQTEAFF; DNA: TGTGCCAGCAGCCAAGATCTCTACGGACAGACTGAAGCTTTCTTT
V: TRBV25-1; J: TRBJ2-5; size: .; D: .; length: 13; CDR3: CASSDPGFETQYF; DNA: TGTGCCAGCAGTGATCCGGGCTTCGAGACCCAGTACTTC
V: TRBV2; J: TRBJ2-3; size: once; D: .; length: 14; CDR3: CASQTGFGTDTQYF; DNA: TGTGCCAGCCAAACAGGGTTCGGAACAGATACGCAGTATTTT
V: TRBV9; J: TRBJ1-4; size: .; D: .; length: 17; CDR3: CASSVGLLGTEGEKLFF; DNA: TGTGCCAGCAGCGTAGGTTTATTGGGAACAGAAGGAGAAAAACTGTTTTTT
V: TRBV2; J: TRBJ1-1; size: .; D: .; length: 10; CDR3: CASTRSEAFF; DNA: TGTGCCAGCACAAGGAGTGAAGCTTTCTTT